The source of this T cell receptor (beta chain) is a study of blood T cell repertoires in COVID-19. The CDR3 has 14 amino acids. Germline trimming cut 6 bases from V and 5 bases from J; bases unmatched to any gene: 6. Per germline, CDR1 MNHEY and CDR2 SVGAGI. Generated by immunoSEQ multiplex PCR, the TCRdb table keeps only in-frame clones and is missing some. The table has about 180,000 clones, 80% to 90% seen once. The sequenced sample was peripheral blood. The source is a woman aged 50 to 65 with acute or convalescent COVID-19. The rearrangement uses TRBV6-5 and TRBJ2-2, with 7 bases matching TRBD1. The CDR3 DNA reads as TGTGCCAGCAGGCTCGGGACAGAAACCGGGGAGCTGTTTTTT. It codes for CASRLGTETGELFF.